These 30 T cell receptor beta chains share one sample of origin, sequenced in a study of T cells in Graves' hyperthyroidism and ophthalmopathy. RNA transcripts were the template for amplifying TCR beta CDR3 regions. The HTBI primer set was used in a first-round RT-PCR of the TCR CDR3. Using its own MiXCR run on the multiplex PCR reads, TCRdb lists one record per CDR3 protein. This sample has under 400,000 distinct CDR3 sequences; 12% to 15% occur once, and the top ten carry roughly a fifth. Sequencing was done on a sample of blood. The receptors shown here come from a woman aged 60 to 75 with Graves' ophthalmopathy.

Ten or more counts support this clonotype. The V and J genes are TRBV12-3 or TRBV12-4 and TRBJ1-2; TRBD1 matches at 9 bases. V shed 7 bases, J shed 8 bases, and the junction held 14 bases outside the gene matches. This CDR3 is 15 amino acids long. Here the CDR3 reads CASTSGDRGGRGYTF. CDR3 in DNA: TGTGCCAGCACCTCGGGAGACAGGGGGGGTCGGGGCTACACCTTC.

CDR3 sequence (DNA): TGTGCCAGCAGTTCGACAGGGCCCCTAAACATTCAGTACTTC. This sequence encodes CASSSTGPLNIQYF. V gene TRBV27 combines with J gene TRBJ2-4; 7 bases map to TRBD1. In germline, CDR1 is MNHEY, CDR2 SMNVEV (reference sequence). CDR3 length equals 14 residues. The V segment lost 4 bases and the J segment 6 bases; nucleotides outside the gene matches: 6.

This clonotype was counted many times. J is TRBJ2-1 and V is TRBV28; 7 nucleotides align to TRBD2. There are 16 residues in the CDR3. CDR1 is MDHEN and CDR2 is SYDVKM in the germline V gene. V lost 5 bases to trimming and J lost 5 bases; unmatched junction nucleotides: 12. The CDR3 here is CASSPLADGAHNEQFF. For the CDR3, the DNA is TGTGCCAGCAGTCCCCTAGCGGATGGGGCCCACAATGAGCAGTTCTTC.

This clonotype was counted many times. The chain is built from TRBV5-1 and TRBJ2-2, with D unclear. Looked up from germline, CDR1 is SGHRS and CDR2 is YFSETQ. V was shortened by 0 bases and J by 4 bases, with 10 bases between the two germline ends. The CDR3 loop spans 15 amino acids. CDR3 coding DNA: TGCGCCAGCAGCTTGGCCCAAGTGGGCACCGGGGAGCTGTTTTTT. Translation gives CASSLAQVGTGELFF.

This clonotype was detected only a few times. The chain uses TRBV20-1 and TRBJ2-1, with D possibly TRBD1 on 6 matching bases. V shed 4 bases and J shed 5 bases, with 15 bases lying between them. CDR1 is DFQATT and CDR2 is SNEGSKA in the germline V gene (reference sequence). CDR3 size: 14 residues. The CDR3 loop reads CSATGGATNNEQFF. CDR3 nucleotides: TGCAGTGCTACTGGGGGCGCGACGAACAATGAGCAGTTCTTC.

The table lists this clonotype with many counts. The chain couples TRBV12-3 or TRBV12-4 to TRBJ1-1; perhaps TRBD1 as D (6 bases). V was cut by 3 bases and J by 6 bases, with 14 bases left in between. This CDR3 spans 14 amino acids. CDR3 sequence reads: CASSFRGGRSEAFF. In DNA, the CDR3 is TGTGCCAGCAGTTTTAGGGGGGGAAGGTCTGAAGCTTTCTTT.

This clonotype occurred a few times. The gene calls are TRBV29-1 and TRBJ2-6; D gene ambiguous. The V gene lost 3 bases and the J gene lost 0 bases, with 3 bases spanning the gap. Per germline, CDR1 SQVTM and CDR2 ANQGSEA. The CDR3 length is 13 residues. CDR3 nucleotide sequence: TGCAGCGTTGATGGCTCTGGGGCCAACGTCCTGACTTTC. Amino acid sequence: CSVDGSGANVLTF.

In its sample, this clonotype was seen many times. The gene calls are TRBV5-1 and TRBJ2-7; 7 positions match TRBD2. This CDR3 is 12 amino acids long. Germline V lookup: CDR1 SGHRS, CDR2 YFSETQ. V lost 1 base and J lost 6; bases outside the gene matches: 1. The CDR3 region is CASSLTSAEQYF. CDR3 DNA sequence: TGCGCCAGCAGCTTGACTAGCGCCGAGCAGTACTTC.

This clonotype appeared a few times. The rearrangement uses TRBV6-2 or TRBV6-3 and TRBJ2-7; a weak D match, TRBD1 (5 bases). The CDR3 loop spans 15 amino acids. Trimming took 6 bases from V and 0 from J, leaving 15 bases between them. Per the germline V gene, CDR1 is MNHEY and CDR2 is SVGEGT. Here the CDR3 reads CASRKGQVGSYEQYF. The CDR3 DNA is TGTGCCAGCAGGAAGGGGCAAGTCGGCTCCTACGAGCAGTACTTC.

The chain joins TRBV20-1 to TRBJ2-7; D is possibly TRBD1 (6 bases). This CDR3 has 12 residues. CDR1 DFQATT and CDR2 SNEGSKA come from the germline V gene (reference sequence). V was trimmed by 4 bases and J by 3 bases, leaving 10 bases between them. The CDR3 is CSANREGYEQYF. CDR3 nucleotides: TGCAGTGCTAACAGGGAAGGCTACGAGCAGTACTTC.

This clonotype was detected many times. The gene calls are TRBV24-1 and TRBJ2-1; 7 bases fit TRBD2. The germline gives CDR1 KGHDR, CDR2 SFDVKD. The CDR3 sequence is 15 residues long. V gave up 5 bases and J gave up 4 bases; unmatched junction bases: 7. CDR3 bases: TGTGCCACCAGTGGCGGGAGACCGATTTACAATGAGCAGTTCTTC. Its protein product is CATSGGRPIYNEQFF.

The table lists this clonotype with many counts. The chain recombines TRBV6-5 with TRBJ2-1; D ambiguous. Germline V CDR1 and CDR2: MNHEY, SVGAGI. This CDR3 is 16 amino acids long. V shed 0 bases and J shed 0 bases, with 9 bases lying between them. The CDR3 spells CASSYSKVSSYNEQFF. The CDR3 DNA is TGTGCCAGCAGTTACTCGAAGGTGAGCTCCTACAATGAGCAGTTCTTC.

A single count supports this clonotype. The chain recombines TRBV7-9 with TRBJ2-2, with D perhaps given as TRBD1 or TRBD2 (5 bases each). The CDR3 loop spans 16 amino acids. Germline CDR1 is SEHNR and CDR2 is FQNEAQ (reference sequence). V was cut by 7 bases and J by 0 bases, with 15 bases left in between. The CDR3 loop is CASTPSGPSNTGELFF. The CDR3 coding sequence is TGTGCCAGCACCCCTTCGGGACCCTCGAACACCGGGGAGCTGTTTTTT.

In the case of this clonotype: This may come from a read error, since a much larger clone is one base off. The V and J genes are TRBV5-1 and TRBJ1-2, with 10 positions matching TRBD1. The CDR3 is made up of 14 amino acids. Germline CDR1 and CDR2: SGHRS and YFSETQ. For the CDR3, the DNA is TGCGCCAGCACCGGCGGGGACAGGGGAGTTGGCTACGCCTTC. Amino acids: CASTGGDRGVGYAF.

V and J are TRBV7-9 and TRBJ2-3; the D gene is possibly TRBD2 (7 bases). The length of the CDR3 is 15 residues. Germline V gene sequence: CDR1 SEHNR, CDR2 FQNEAQ (reference sequence). Trimming took off 5 bases at V and 5 bases at J, with 17 bases between the two ends. The CDR3 protein is CASSPLAEGGDTQYF. In nucleotides, the CDR3 is TGTGCCAGCAGCCCCCTAGCGGAGGGGGGAGATACGCAGTATTTT.

The sample holds one count of this clonotype. The chain has TRBV18 and TRBJ1-5; 12 bases map to TRBD1. The V gene's germline CDR1 is KGHSH and CDR2 LQKENI. The CDR3 runs 16 residues. V shed 3 bases, J shed 6 bases, and the junction held 6 bases outside the gene matches. The CDR3 bases are TGTGCCAGCTCACCCTCCGGGACAGGGGGCAGTCAGCCCCAGCATTTT. Protein: CASSPSGTGGSQPQHF.

The sample holds a few counts of this clonotype. The rearrangement uses TRBV20-1 and TRBJ2-7; D tentatively fits TRBD1 or TRBD2 (5 bases each). Germline lookup yields CDR1 DFQATT and CDR2 SNEGSKA (reference sequence). V was shortened by 4 bases and J by 5 bases, with 18 bases between the two germline ends. This CDR3 is built from 14 residues. This chain's CDR3 is CSAIRPGTENEQYF. CDR3 nucleotides: TGCAGTGCTATACGCCCGGGGACGGAGAACGAGCAGTACTTC.

About this clonotype: Since a much larger clone is just one base distant, this may be a read error. The V and J genes are TRBV2 and TRBJ2-5; 8 bases align to TRBD1. Germline V gene lookup returns CDR1 SNHLY and CDR2 FYNNEI. This CDR3 comprises 14 residues. J gave up 6 bases and V 6 bases, and 9 bases lay outside the gene matches. The CDR3 loop is CASRKAGGAQTQYF. CDR3 nucleotides: TGTGCCAGCAGGAAGGCAGGGGGCGCGCAGACCCAGTACTTC.

This clonotype was seen a handful of times. The V gene is TRBV3-1, the J gene TRBJ2-1; D ambiguous. Trimming stripped 3 bases from V and 15 bases from J, with 12 bases between. The CDR3 is 11 amino acids. Germline assignment: CDR1 LGHDT and CDR2 YNNKEL (reference sequence). CDR3 coding DNA: TGTGCCAGCAGCCATTTATTTGGTCTGTTCTTC. It yields the protein CASSHLFGLFF.

V gene TRBV5-1 combines with J gene TRBJ2-7, with 9 positions matching TRBD1. Germline CDR1 and CDR2: SGHRS and YFSETQ. There are 14 residues in the CDR3. V lost 5 bases and J lost 3; bases outside the gene matches: 6. The CDR3 coding sequence is TGCGCCAGCAGGCGGACAGGGGCACTCTACGAGCAGTACTTC. Translation gives CASRRTGALYEQYF.

This clonotype was counted only a few times. The chain links TRBV2 to TRBJ2-1; no clear D gene. Germline V gives CDR1 SNHLY, CDR2 FYNNEI. Trimming removed 6 bases at V and 4 bases at J, with 7 bases between. The length of the CDR3 is 12 residues. The CDR3 region is CASRTLYNEQFF. The CDR3 DNA reads as TGTGCCAGCAGGACACTATACAATGAGCAGTTCTTC.

This clonotype showed up many times. The genes are TRBV6-1 and TRBJ2-7; D call uncertain. V lost 6 bases, J lost 7 bases, and 19 bases lay in between. Germline lookup yields CDR1 MNHNS and CDR2 SASEGT. The CDR3 length is 14 residues. The CDR3 nucleotides are TGTGCCAGCAGAGACGGACCCGCTCAAGGGGAGCAGTACTTC. Encoded protein: CASRDGPAQGEQYF.

This clonotype was detected ten times or more. The chain couples TRBV11-1 to TRBJ2-7; 8 nucleotides agree with TRBD1. Germline assignment: CDR1 SGHAT and CDR2 FQDESV (reference sequence). Losses at the gene ends were 2 bases for V and 5 bases for J; bases not matched to a gene: 5. The CDR3 extends over 14 amino acids. CDR3 DNA sequence: TGTGCCAGCAGCTTACTGCAGGGGGCCCACGAGCAGTACTTC. It codes for CASSLLQGAHEQYF. The variable domain in full, with the rest retrieved from reference TRBV11-1 and TRBJ2-7, is EAEVAQSPRYKITEKSQAVAFWCDPISGHATLYWYRQILGQGPELLVQFQDESVVDDSQLPKDRFSAERLKGVDSTLKIQPAELGDSAMYLCASSLLQGAHEQYFGPGTRLTVT.

The CDR3: CASSLEGGSGTLSTDTQYF. CDR3 bases: TGTGCCAGCAGCTTGGAGGGCGGTAGCGGGACTTTGAGCACAGATACGCAGTATTTT. The chain recombines TRBV7-8 with TRBJ2-3, with TRBD2 matching over 8 bases. The CDR3 is 19 residues long. Germline V gene data show CDR1 as SGHVS and CDR2 as FQNEAQ. V was pared by 3 bases and J by 0 bases, with 14 bases of the junction left unmatched.

The chain recombines TRBV24-1 with TRBJ2-7, with TRBD2 as a possible D gene (6 bases). CDR1 is KGHDR and CDR2 is SFDVKD in the germline V gene. Trimming removed 5 bases at V and 5 bases at J, with 12 bases between. CDR3 length equals 13 residues. CDR3 in DNA: TGTGCCACCAGTGCGCGGGCGGGGAACGAGCAGTACTTC. Translating it yields CATSARAGNEQYF.

This clonotype has more than one count but fewer than ten. V usage is TRBV5-1 and J usage is TRBJ2-5; 16 bases are a match to TRBD2. In germline, CDR1 is SGHRS, CDR2 YFSETQ. V dropped 4 bases and J dropped 7; count of bases not matched to a gene: 7. The CDR3 sequence is 16 residues long. DNA of the CDR3: TGCGCCAGCAGCGGTGGGACTAGCGGGAGGGCGGTGACCCAGTACTTC. Its protein product is CASSGGTSGRAVTQYF.

V and J are TRBV4-1 and TRBJ1-2; D unclear. The CDR3 is 15 residues long. The V end was cut by 0 bases, the J end by 8 bases, with 16 bases between. Germline-derived CDR1 and CDR2 are MGHRA and YSYEKL. The CDR3 region is CASSQDQMVKYGYTF. The CDR3 DNA follows: TGCGCCAGCAGCCAAGATCAAATGGTAAAGTACGGCTACACCTTC.

This clonotype occurred many times. This chain joins TRBV11-2 and TRBJ2-1, with D unclear. The CDR3 runs 15 residues. Germline V lookup: CDR1 SGHAT, CDR2 FQNNGV. V was pared by 1 base and J by 2 bases, with 9 bases between. The CDR3 sequence is CASSLGRGTYNEQFF. The CDR3 DNA is TGTGCCAGCAGCTTAGGCAGAGGCACCTACAATGAGCAGTTCTTC.

This clonotype was counted at least ten times. V is TRBV9 and J is TRBJ2-1; tentatively, D is TRBD2 (5 bases). In germline, CDR1 is SGDLS, CDR2 YYNGEE. V dropped 1 base and J dropped 0 bases, with 11 bases sitting between them. There are 16 residues in the CDR3. The CDR3 coding sequence is TGTGCCAGCAGCGTAATATCGGGAAGCTCCTACAATGAGCAGTTCTTC. This translates into CASSVISGSSYNEQFF.

A few counts support this clonotype. The chain couples TRBV4-1 to TRBJ2-5, with D possibly TRBD2 on 6 matching bases. The length of the CDR3 is 13 residues. Trimming pared 0 bases from V and 7 bases from J, leaving 9 bases between. Germline V gene data show CDR1 as MGHRA and CDR2 as YSYEKL. As DNA, the CDR3 is TGCGCCAGCAGCCAAGACTTCGGGGGGACCCAGTACTTC. Translation gives CASSQDFGGTQYF.